Reported below is one TCR beta chain. The data are from a study of blood T cell repertoires in COVID-19. Across the whole study: Acute and convalescent COVID-19 samples came from the United States, Italy and Spain. Sample material is recorded as cDNA or gDNA derived from T cells, B-cell-depleted T cells, or PBMCs.

Participants reported their clinical history, and cohort assignment relied on those reports. Per the study methods: It was from reference gene primer amplification that nucleated cell counts were estimated. TCRdb keeps only in-frame clones here, not all; method: immunoSEQ multiplex PCR. V, J and clone size derive from that table, while D and trimming were established from the DNA sequence. The profile shows 150,000 to 250,000 clones, 75% to 90% of them singletons. This clonotype was obtained from a woman aged 30 to 39 who had recovered from COVID-19. Sequenced material: PBMCs or T cells enriched from blood (not recorded which).

CDR3 amino acids: CATSRDLEQGRGGYTF. The CDR3 region has the DNA TGTGCCACCAGCAGAGACTTAGAGCAGGGTAGGGGCGGCTACACCTTC. This rearrangement joins TRBV15 to TRBJ1-2, with D perhaps TRBD1 (5 bases). The germline gives CDR1 LNHNV, CDR2 YYDKDF (reference sequence). The ends were cut back, 0 bases at V and 8 bases at J, with 19 bases in the middle. The CDR3 has 16 amino acids.